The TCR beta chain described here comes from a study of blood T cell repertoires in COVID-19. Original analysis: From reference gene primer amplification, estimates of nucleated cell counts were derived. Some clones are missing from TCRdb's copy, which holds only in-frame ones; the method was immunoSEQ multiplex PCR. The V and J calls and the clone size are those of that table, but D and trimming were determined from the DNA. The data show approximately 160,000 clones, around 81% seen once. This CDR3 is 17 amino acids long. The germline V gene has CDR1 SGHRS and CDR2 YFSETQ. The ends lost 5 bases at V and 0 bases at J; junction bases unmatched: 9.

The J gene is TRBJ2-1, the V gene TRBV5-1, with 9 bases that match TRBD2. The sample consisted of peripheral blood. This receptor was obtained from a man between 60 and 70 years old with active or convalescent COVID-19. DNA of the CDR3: TGCGCCAGCAGTCGCGGGGGGGGCGTAAGCTCCTACAATGAGCAGTTCTTC. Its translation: CASSRGGGVSSYNEQFF.